This is a list of T cell receptor beta chains from one sample in a study of T cells expressing NK-cell markers. From its re-call of the 5' RACE reads, TCRdb lists each CDR3 protein once, without DNA. Its table records roughly 390,000 distinct CDR3 sequences. The sample comprised blood T cells: a sorted CD56 or NKG2C T cell subset, CD4+ or CD8+ T cells, or bulk PBMC T cells (not recorded which). These TCRs come from a man aged 18 to 69 in good health. Each CDR3 is given with its conserved first and last residue.

V	J	CDR3
TRBV18	TRBJ2-3	CASSPSQGAYSTDTQYF
TRBV14	TRBJ1-6	CASSQDWTVSSYNSPLHF
TRBV30	TRBJ1-2	CAWSVGQSYGYTF
TRBV5-1	TRBJ2-7	CASSFLAGTGSHEQYF
TRBV20-1	TRBJ2-7	CSAQLYGGLTYEQYF
TRBV12-3/TRBV12-4	TRBJ2-2	CASSLYMSGWTGELFF
TRBV12-3/TRBV12-4	TRBJ2-6	CASSHGVGQDSGANVLTF
TRBV6-2/TRBV6-3	TRBJ2-1	CASSYGSNAGGPSYNEQFF
TRBV7-2	TRBJ2-7	CASSADRDSYEQYF
TRBV6-5	TRBJ2-1	CASSSNGNYNEQFF
TRBV6-5	TRBJ2-4	CASSYPDRGNIQYF
TRBV20-1	TRBJ1-2	CSAREAGGSSGYTF
TRBV5-1	TRBJ2-7	CASSLGLAEYEQYF
TRBV7-2	TRBJ2-3	CASSSGLASRTDTQYF
TRBV7-2	TRBJ1-4	CASSLYGSRLFF
TRBV12-3/TRBV12-4	TRBJ1-3	CASRPGGSGNTIYF
TRBV6-1	TRBJ1-2	CASSERQGLRYTF
TRBV6-1	TRBJ1-4	CASSVRQGRDEKLFF
TRBV12-3/TRBV12-4	TRBJ1-5	CASSFFPILGLSDQPQHF
TRBV3-1	TRBJ1-2	CASSRDQGAVYGYTF
TRBV20-1	TRBJ2-5	CSARTREWAGAETQYF
TRBV20-1	TRBJ1-1	CSAKQGSVTEAFF
TRBV2	TRBJ2-3	CASSVVGLPTDTQYF
TRBV5-1	TRBJ2-7	CASSRNPGQAKAYEQYF